This passage covers 29 T cell receptor beta chains from one sample sequenced in a study of CD8+ T cells in alopecia areata. Cutaneous lymph node cells were pooled, and they were sorted using CD4, CD8alpha, NKG2D, NKG2ACE and other markers. cDNA prepared by RNA extraction and subsequent reverse transcription served as the template for sequencing. TCRdb's copy holds only in-frame clones and misses some; the assay was immunoSEQ multiplex PCR. Observed in the sample are 250,000 or so clones, none of them singletons. Sequencing was performed on CD4+ T cells sorted from a lymph node. The origin of the receptors is a C3H/HeJ mouse with alopecia areata. For the strain, the MHC haplotype given is H2-k.

Only a few counts were recorded for this clone. Gene names and germline refer to mouse. The read ends 4 residues shy of where the CDR3 ends; the end is completed using the germline J gene. The rearrangement joins TRBV31 to TRBJ2-2, with D maybe TRBD2 (7 bases). The CDR3 totals 14 residues. Germline CDR1 reads GKSSPN; CDR2 reads SITVG. V shed 2 bases and J shed 4 bases, with 11 bases lying between them. The CDR3 sequence: CAWSGGPTTGQLYF. CDR3 bases read: TGTGCCTGGAGTGGGGGGCCAACCACCGGG. Based on the CDR3 plus reference TRBV31 and TRBJ2-2, the full variable domain is AQTIHQWPVAEIKAVGSPLSLGCTIKGKSSPNLYWYWQATGGTLQQLFYSITVGQVESVVQLNLSASRPKDDQFILSTEKLLLSHSGFYLCAWSGGPTTGQLYFGEGSKLTVL.

About this clone: Gene names are the mouse ones. The read is 4 residues too short to cover the CDR3 end, so that end is filled in from the germline J gene. The chain links TRBV17 to TRBJ2-1; D is possibly TRBD2 (7 bases). CDR3 length: 14 amino acids. Germline V gene data show CDR1 as MNHDT and CDR2 as YYDKIL. CDR3 DNA (partial): TGTGCTAGCAGTAGTTGGGGGGCTGGGGCT. As protein: CASSSWGAGA. The CDR3 reads in full as CASSSWGAGAEQFF.

This clone was observed a few times. Germline and genes here are mouse. The CDR3 goes on 4 residues after the read ends, and that part is filled in from the germline J gene. V gene TRBV1 combines with J gene TRBJ2-5, with TRBD2 as a possible D gene (6 bases). The ends were cut back, 3 bases at V and 3 bases at J, with 10 bases in the middle. Germline values: CDR1 NSQYPW, CDR2 LRSPGD (reference sequence). This CDR3 region has 14 residues. The CDR3 loop is CTCSAPGTQDTQYF. The covered CDR3 bases are TGCACCTGCAGTGCCCCCGGGACTCAAGAC.

A few counts support this clone. The genes and germline here are from mouse. The read stops 4 residues short of the end of the CDR3; the missing end is completed from the germline J gene. The chain recombines TRBV1 with TRBJ1-2; 8 nucleotides match TRBD1. This CDR3 is 15 amino acids long. CDR1 is NSQYPW, CDR2 LRSPGD, per germline (reference sequence). V lost 1 base, J lost 3 bases, and 4 bases stayed unmatched. The part of the CDR3 DNA that was read is TGCACCTGCAGTGCAGCCTCAGGGGGCCACTCC. Its protein product is CTCSAASGGHS. The whole CDR3 reads CTCSAASGGHSDYTF.

This clone was seen more than once but under ten times. Gene names are the mouse ones. The read stops 4 residues short of the end of the CDR3; the missing end is completed from the germline J gene. Other DNA variants within this sample encode the same CDR3. V is TRBV19 and J is TRBJ2-1; TRBD2 aligns across 9 bases. Unmatched junction bases numbered 3, after V lost 6 bases and J lost 2 bases. The CDR3 totals 14 residues. The germline V gene encodes CDR1 FNHDT and CDR2 SITEND (reference sequence). The CDR3 bases that were read are TGTGCCAGCACCCGGACTGGGGACTATGCT. Residues: CASTRTGDYA. The CDR3 in its entirety is CASTRTGDYAEQFF.

A few counts support this clone. Gene and germline names: mouse. The CDR3 end lies 4 residues beyond the end of the read and is filled in from the germline J gene. The rearrangement links TRBV13-3 to TRBJ2-1; TRBD2 agrees at 13 bases. The V gene end was trimmed by 6 bases and the J gene end by 4 bases; junction bases not matched to a gene: 4. The CDR3 sequence is 15 residues long. Germline V gene lookup returns CDR1 NNHDY and CDR2 SYVADS. Partial CDR3 DNA: TGTGCCAGCACGGGACTGGGGGGGACTTATGCT. This sequence encodes CASTGLGGTYA. The entire CDR3 is CASTGLGGTYAEQFF.

With regard to this clone: The genes and germline here are from mouse. Sequencing ends 4 residues short of the CDR3 end; the germline J gene provides the rest. The chain has TRBV19 and TRBJ1-2; the D gene is possibly TRBD1 (6 bases). Germline CDR1 and CDR2: FNHDT and SITEND (reference sequence). The CDR3 contains 14 residues. The germline V and J ends were trimmed by 4 bases and 0 bases, with 10 bases remaining between them. The CDR3 DNA, read in part, is TGTGCCAGCAGTTCGGGACACGCAAACTCC. Protein product: CASSSGHANS. The complete CDR3 sequence is CASSSGHANSDYTF.

This clone showed up just a few times. Mouse germline and gene names are used. The read terminates 4 residues ahead of where the CDR3 ends, so the germline J gene completes it. The rearrangement links TRBV5 to TRBJ1-1; 8 bases line up with TRBD1. With 2 bases clipped from V and 1 base from J, the junction kept 3 bases outside the gene matches. This CDR3 is built from 15 residues. Germline V gene lookup returns CDR1 LGHNA and CDR2 YNLKQL (reference sequence). Incomplete CDR3 DNA: TGTGCCAGCAGCCAACAAGGACAGGGGAACACA. Translating it yields CASSQQGQGNT. The whole CDR3 protein is CASSQQGQGNTEVFF.

There are a few counts of this clone. Gene and germline names: mouse. From the germline J gene comes the end of the CDR3, since the read stops 4 residues before it. The chain recombines TRBV1 with TRBJ1-2, with 8 nucleotides matching TRBD1. Looked up from germline, CDR1 is NSQYPW and CDR2 is LRSPGD (reference sequence). J lost 0 bases, V lost 5 bases, and 2 bases had no gene match. The CDR3 is 14 amino acids. CDR3 bases read: TGCACCTGCAGTCCACAGGGGGCAAACTCC. As protein: CTCSPQGANS. The full CDR3 is CTCSPQGANSDYTF.

Concerning this clone: Genes and germline come from the mouse. The sequenced fragment ends 4 residues before the CDR3 boundary, so the rest is inferred from the germline J gene. The chain employs TRBV19 and TRBJ2-2; TRBD1 might be the D (6 bases). CDR1 is FNHDT, CDR2 SITEND, per germline (reference sequence). The germline V and J ends were trimmed by 6 bases and 0 bases, with 12 bases remaining between them. The CDR3 runs to 15 residues. The DNA read from the CDR3 is TGTGCCAGCATCTCCGGGACAACAAACACCGGG. Translating gives CASISGTTNTG. The whole CDR3 sequence is CASISGTTNTGQLYF.

This clone was detected a few times. The gene symbols are mouse symbols. The read gets to within 4 residues of the CDR3 end, and the germline J gene fills in the rest. The chain is built from TRBV13-3 and TRBJ2-2; D unclear. Germline CDR1 NNHDY, CDR2 SYVADS. Trimming took 1 base from V and 4 from J, leaving 8 bases between them. The CDR3 contains 14 residues. CDR3 DNA, as far as it was read: TGTGCCAGCAGTGATAGGGTCCGCACCGGG. Amino acids: CASSDRVRTG. The whole CDR3 protein reads CASSDRVRTGQLYF. Together with reference TRBV13-3 and TRBJ2-2, the CDR3 gives the full variable domain: EAAVTQSPRSKVAVTGGKVTLSCHQTNNHDYMYWYRQDTGHGLRLIHYSYVADSTEKGDIPDGYKASRPSQENFSLILELASLSQTAVYFCASSDRVRTGQLYFGEGSKLTVL.

Comment on this clone: The gene names here belong to mouse. From the germline J gene comes the end of the CDR3, since the read stops 4 residues before it. V and J are TRBV31 and TRBJ2-7; 7 bases map to TRBD1. CDR1 GKSSPN and CDR2 SITVG come from the germline V gene. The CDR3 is made up of 13 amino acids. After removal of 1 base from V and 3 bases from J, the junction contained 3 bases not matched to a gene. The CDR3 region is CAWSPAGGYEQYF. The sequenced CDR3 bases are TGTGCCTGGAGTCCCGCAGGGGGCTAT.

This clone has a handful of counts. Mouse gene names and germline throughout. This CDR3 is also generated by other DNA sequences in the sample. The sequenced part of the CDR3 DNA is TGCACCTGCAGTGCCGGGACAGGCCAAGAC. Translating gives CTCSAGTGQD. Given in full, the CDR3 is CTCSAGTGQDTQYF. V is TRBV1 and J is TRBJ2-5; 8 nucleotides agree with TRBD1. The read comes to an end 4 residues before the CDR3 does, leaving the germline J gene to fill in the end. CDR3 length: 14 residues. Germline V gene lookup returns CDR1 NSQYPW and CDR2 LRSPGD (reference sequence). V trimming: 3 bases; J trimming: 2 bases; junction bases outside the gene matches: 1.

Comments on this clone: The genes are named according to mouse. The read gets to within 4 residues of the CDR3 end, and the germline J gene fills in the rest. The gene calls are TRBV5 and TRBJ2-3; TRBD2 aligns across 7 bases. From germline, CDR1 is LGHNA and CDR2 YNLKQL (reference sequence). The ends lost 3 bases at V and 1 base at J; junction bases unmatched: 4. This CDR3 has 15 residues. Here the CDR3 reads CASSHWGRGAETLYF. The sequenced part of the CDR3 DNA is TGTGCCAGCAGCCACTGGGGGAGGGGTGCAGAA.

Comment on this clone: All gene names here are mouse names. The read halts 4 residues ahead of the CDR3 end, with the missing end drawn from the germline J gene. This CDR3 is also generated by other DNA sequences in the sample. The rearrangement joins TRBV5 to TRBJ2-3, with TRBD2 matching over 7 bases. With V trimmed by 1 base and J by 1 base, 2 bases remained unmatched. The V gene's germline CDR1 is LGHNA and CDR2 YNLKQL (reference sequence). This CDR3 has 15 residues. CDR3 protein: CASSQGWGGAETLYF. The sequenced CDR3 bases are TGTGCCAGCAGCCAAGGGTGGGGGGGTGCAGAA.

This clone was found a few times. Germline and genes: mouse. The missing CDR3 end, 4 residues past where the read stops, is filled in from the germline J gene. The chain joins TRBV1 to TRBJ1-2; no clear D. There are 15 residues in the CDR3. Germline V gene lookup returns CDR1 NSQYPW and CDR2 LRSPGD (reference sequence). Trimming pared 0 bases from V and 3 bases from J, leaving 11 bases between. The CDR3 loop is CTCSADGQEDSDYTF. The sequenced part of the CDR3 DNA is TGCACCTGCAGTGCAGATGGCCAGGAGGACTCC.

About this clone itself: Gene names are mouse gene names. The identical CDR3 is also encoded by other nucleotide sequences in the sample. This chain's CDR3 is CTCSADRLGGSAETLYF. The sequenced part of the CDR3 DNA is TGCACCTGCAGTGCAGACAGACTGGGGGGTAGTGCAGAA. The chain is built from TRBV1 and TRBJ2-3, with TRBD2 identical over 10 bases. The read terminates 4 residues ahead of where the CDR3 ends, so the germline J gene completes it. CDR3 size: 17 residues. The V segment lost 0 bases and the J segment 0 bases; nucleotides outside the gene matches: 3. Germline V gene sequence: CDR1 NSQYPW, CDR2 LRSPGD (reference sequence).

This clone was picked up a small number of times. Genes and germline come from the mouse. Read data end 4 residues before the CDR3 end; the end is taken from the germline J gene. The same CDR3 arises from other DNA sequences in this sample as well. The gene calls are TRBV1 and TRBJ2-5; 7 bases match TRBD2. The V gene's germline CDR1 is NSQYPW and CDR2 LRSPGD (reference sequence). The CDR3 extends over 13 amino acids. CDR3 protein: CTCSAGGRDTQYF. Incomplete CDR3 DNA: TGCACCTGCAGTGCGGGGGGGAGAGAC. The whole variable domain, filled in from reference TRBV1 and TRBJ2-5, reads VTLLEQNPRWRLVPRGQAVNLRCILKNSQYPWMSWYQQDLQKQLQWLFTLRSPGDKEVKSLPGADYLATRVTDTELRLQVANMSQGRTLYCTCSAGGRDTQYFGPGTRLLVL.

Worth noting for this clone: Gene names are mouse gene names. The read terminates 4 residues before the CDR3 end, so the remaining end is supplied by the germline J gene. This rearrangement joins TRBV14 to TRBJ2-1; 11 bases map to TRBD2. The trim removed 5 bases at V and 1 base at J, leaving 8 bases unmatched. The germline CDR1 and CDR2 sequences are SGHDT and FRDEAV. The CDR3 contains 17 residues. Partial CDR3 DNA: TGTGCCAGCAGCCCCGGGACTGGGGGCCTCAACTATGCT. This sequence encodes CASSPGTGGLNYA. In full, the CDR3 reads CASSPGTGGLNYAEQFF.

As concerns this clone: Germline and genes here are mouse. Sequencing ends 3 residues short of the CDR3 end; the germline J gene provides the rest. The V and J genes are TRBV19 and TRBJ1-6, with D uncertain. TRBJ1-6 is an ORF, and what it does is uncertain. Deletions cut 5 bases from V and 2 bases from J, with 5 bases between. CDR1 is FNHDT, CDR2 SITEND, per germline (reference sequence). CDR3 length: 13 amino acids. The CDR3 sequence is CASRQTYNSPLYF. The sequenced CDR3 bases are TGTGCCAGCAGACAGACCTATAATTCGCCC.

This clone was detected a few times. The genes and germline here are from mouse. The observed sequence ends 4 residues before the CDR3 terminus, with the missing tail filled in from the germline J gene. The chain couples TRBV4 to TRBJ2-7; a weak D match, TRBD1 (5 bases). V was shortened by 3 bases and J by 3 bases, with 9 bases between the two germline ends. This CDR3 comprises 13 residues. CDR1 and CDR2 (germline): LGHDT, YNNKQL (reference sequence). The CDR3 sequence is CASSYSRVYEQYF. The CDR3 bases that were read are TGTGCCAGCAGCTATAGCAGGGTCTAT.

This clone was picked up a small number of times. Gene names are mouse gene names. The CDR3 end lies 4 residues beyond the end of the read and is filled in from the germline J gene. The chain is built from TRBV19 and TRBJ2-2; 7 bases fit TRBD1. CDR1 is FNHDT, CDR2 SITEND, per germline (reference sequence). The CDR3 is 14 amino acids. V lost 3 bases and J lost 5; bases outside the gene matches: 4. The sequenced CDR3 bases are TGTGCCAGCAGTACGACAGGGAGGACCGGG. Translation: CASSTTGRTG. The whole CDR3 sequence is CASSTTGRTGQLYF.

This clone has only a few counts. The gene names here belong to mouse. The sequence runs out 4 residues before the end of the CDR3; the remainder is reconstructed from the germline J gene. This rearrangement joins TRBV14 to TRBJ2-5, with TRBD1 as a possible D gene (6 bases). Trimming took 4 bases from V and 3 from J, leaving 12 bases between them. This CDR3 is 14 amino acids long. Germline V CDR1 and CDR2: SGHDT, FRDEAV. The CDR3 DNA, read in part, is TGTGCCAGCAGTCGCGGGACACATCAAGAC. Its translation: CASSRGTHQD. The CDR3 in its entirety is CASSRGTHQDTQYF. Variable domain in full (rest from reference TRBV14 and TRBJ2-5): EAGVTQSPRYAVLQEGQAVSFWCDPISGHDTLYWYQQPRDQGPQLLVYFRDEAVIDNSQLPSDRFSAVRPKGTNSTLKIQSAKQGDTATYLCASSRGTHQDTQYFGPGTRLLVL.

This clone has just a few counts. Any gene name here is a mouse gene name. The CDR3 extends 4 residues past the end of the read, so its final part is completed from the germline J gene. Other DNA sequences of this sample code for an identical CDR3. The rearrangement uses TRBV1 and TRBJ1-1; maybe TRBD1 (5 bases). This CDR3 has 14 amino acids. The germline V gene has CDR1 NSQYPW and CDR2 LRSPGD (reference sequence). Trimming took 2 bases from V and 0 from J, leaving 7 bases between them. The sequenced CDR3 bases are TGCACCTGCAGTGCACGGACAACAAACACA. Protein product: CTCSARTTNT. The whole CDR3 sequence reads CTCSARTTNTEVFF.

This clone appeared a few times. Germline and genes: mouse. The CDR3 goes on 4 residues after the read ends, and that part is filled in from the germline J gene. This chain connects TRBV1 to TRBJ1-2; 8 bases agree with TRBD1. Germline CDR1 reads NSQYPW; CDR2 reads LRSPGD (reference sequence). The length of the CDR3 is 15 residues. V gave up 1 base and J gave up 3 bases; unmatched junction bases: 4. The covered CDR3 bases are TGCACCTGCAGTGCAGGAGGACAGGGATACTCC. This sequence encodes CTCSAGGQGYS. The CDR3 in full is CTCSAGGQGYSDYTF.

The table lists this clone with a few counts. The genes and germline here are from mouse. The read is 4 residues too short to cover the CDR3 end, so that end is filled in from the germline J gene. Different DNA sequences within this sample yield the same CDR3. V and J are TRBV19 and TRBJ2-2; unclear D gene. Deletions cut 4 bases from V and 1 base from J, with 5 bases between. Germline V gene data show CDR1 as FNHDT and CDR2 as SITEND (reference sequence). The CDR3 has 13 amino acids. The CDR3 loop is CASSRQNTGQLYF. CDR3 DNA (partial): TGTGCCAGCAGTCGACAAAACACCGGG.

Details on this clone: Genes and germline come from the mouse. The DNA ends 4 residues before the CDR3 does, and the rest of the CDR3 is filled in from the germline J gene. This rearrangement joins TRBV19 to TRBJ2-3; maybe TRBD1 (7 bases). Germline-derived CDR1 and CDR2 are FNHDT and SITEND (reference sequence). The CDR3 has 14 amino acids. The CDR3: CASSIRQGGETLYF. The part of the CDR3 DNA that was read is TGTGCCAGCAGTATAAGGCAGGGGGGAGAA.

This clone was seen more than once but under ten times. These gene names are mouse names. With the read ending 4 residues before the CDR3 end, the germline J gene is used to fill in that end. The sample contains more than one DNA sequence encoding this CDR3. This chain links TRBV19 with TRBJ2-4; TRBD2 aligns across 7 bases. This CDR3 has 14 amino acids. After removal of 2 bases from V and 1 base from J, the junction contained 1 base not matched to a gene. The germline V gene encodes CDR1 FNHDT and CDR2 SITEND (reference sequence). CDR3 DNA (partial): TGTGCCAGCAGTATTACTGGGGGTCAAAAC. This gives the protein CASSITGGQN. From start to end, the CDR3 is CASSITGGQNTLYF.

On this clone itself: A read error is possible here, since a much larger clone lies one base away. The gene names here belong to mouse. The CDR3 end is not reached by the read, which stops 4 residues before it; the germline J gene fills it in. Other DNA sequences of this sample code for an identical CDR3. The chain carries TRBV14 and TRBJ2-5; the D gene is possibly TRBD1 (5 bases). V gave up 5 bases and J gave up 0 bases, with 10 bases separating them. Germline assignment: CDR1 SGHDT and CDR2 FRDEAV. The CDR3 runs to 14 residues. CDR3 loop: CASSRQGNQDTQYF. CDR3 DNA (partial): TGTGCCAGCAGCCGCCAGGGTAACCAAGAC.